The clone carrying this T cell receptor beta chain has a handful of counts. The target antigen is unknown. The source of the sample is a study of blood T cells in healthy people across ages. Findings and caveats of the study: Strong correlation existed between TCR beta diversity and naive T cell percentage.

The use of a sample-barcoded 5' primer and a J-beta primer mix characterized a second PCR of about 6 to 12 cycles. Each sample provided no less than 3 million CDR3-containing paired-end reads. TCRdb re-analysed the 5' RACE reads in MiXCR, keeping a single row per CDR3 protein. The sample yields 700,000 or so distinct CDR3 sequences, about 43% seen once. This CDR3 region has 12 residues. Germline values: CDR1 KGHDR, CDR2 SFDVKD. The V gene lost 5 bases and the J gene lost 6 bases, with 7 bases spanning the gap. Researchers report isolating at least 7 million PBMCs per sample. The rearrangement joins TRBV24-1 to TRBJ2-1, with D possibly being TRBD1 or TRBD2 (5 bases each). The specimen sequenced was blood. The clonotype was recovered from a man older than 75 in good health. The CDR3 DNA is TGTGCCACCAGTGTGGGGGTCAATGAGCAGTTCTTC. It yields the protein CATSVGVNEQFF.